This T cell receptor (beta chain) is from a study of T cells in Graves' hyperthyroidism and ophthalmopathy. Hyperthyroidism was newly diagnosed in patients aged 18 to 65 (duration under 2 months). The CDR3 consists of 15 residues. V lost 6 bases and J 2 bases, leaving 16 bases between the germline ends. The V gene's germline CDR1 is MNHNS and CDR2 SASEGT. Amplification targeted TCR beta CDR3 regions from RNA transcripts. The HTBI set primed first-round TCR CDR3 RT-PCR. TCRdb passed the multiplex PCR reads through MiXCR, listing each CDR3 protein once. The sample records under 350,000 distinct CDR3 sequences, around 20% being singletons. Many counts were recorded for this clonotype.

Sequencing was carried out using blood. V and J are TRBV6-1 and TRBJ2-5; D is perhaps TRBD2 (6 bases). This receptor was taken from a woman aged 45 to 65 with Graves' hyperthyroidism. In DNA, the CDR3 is TGTGCCAGCAGGTGGGGGGACTGGGGACAAGAGACCCAGTACTTC. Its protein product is CASRWGDWGQETQYF.